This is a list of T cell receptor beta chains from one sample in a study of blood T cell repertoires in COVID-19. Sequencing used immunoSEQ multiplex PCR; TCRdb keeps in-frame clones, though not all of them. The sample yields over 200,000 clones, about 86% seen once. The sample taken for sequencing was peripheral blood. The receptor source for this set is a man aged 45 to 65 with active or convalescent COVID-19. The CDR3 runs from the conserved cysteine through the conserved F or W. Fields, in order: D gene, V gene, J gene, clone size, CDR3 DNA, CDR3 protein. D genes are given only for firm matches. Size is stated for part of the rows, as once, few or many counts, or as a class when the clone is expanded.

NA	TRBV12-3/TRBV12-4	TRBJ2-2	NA	TGTGCCAGCAGTCCCCGGGAGTCCGGGGAGCTGTTTTTT	CASSPRESGELFF
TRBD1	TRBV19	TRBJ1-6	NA	TGTGCCAGTAGTATCAACAGGGGAAGCTCCTATAATTCACCCCTCCACTTT	CASSINRGSSYNSPLHF
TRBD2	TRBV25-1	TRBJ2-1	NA	TGTGCCAGCAGTGAATTCGGCGGGGGGGCCTACAATGAGCAGTTCTTC	CASSEFGGGAYNEQFF
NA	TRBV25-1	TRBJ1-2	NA	TGTGCCAGCAGTGCCCCGAACATGGGCTACACCTTC	CASSAPNMGYTF
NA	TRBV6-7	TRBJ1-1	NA	TGTGCCAGCAGGGGAGTTACTCAGAACACTGAAGCTTTCTTT	CASRGVTQNTEAFF
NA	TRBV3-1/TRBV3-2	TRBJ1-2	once	TGTGCCAGCAGCCAAGATCTTTCAGGGGATTTAAGGGGCTACACCTTC	CASSQDLSGDLRGYTF
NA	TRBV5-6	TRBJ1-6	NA	TGTGCCAGCAGCTTGTCAAGGGGTGGTTCACCCCTCCACTTT	CASSLSRGGSPLHF
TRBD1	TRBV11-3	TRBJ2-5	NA	TGTGCCAGCAGTTCAGGACAGGGAGGAGAGACCCAGTACTTC	CASSSGQGGETQYF
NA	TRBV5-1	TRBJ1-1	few	TGCGCCAGCAGCAATACAGGGAACACTGAAGCTTTCTTT	CASSNTGNTEAFF
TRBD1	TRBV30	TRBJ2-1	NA	TGTGCCTGGAGTGATGACAGGGACAATGAGCAGTTCTTC	CAWSDDRDNEQFF
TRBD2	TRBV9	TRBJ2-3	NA	TGTGCCAGCAGCGTAGTGGGACTAGCGGGGGTAAAAAGCACAGATACGCAGTATTTT	CASSVVGLAGVKSTDTQYF
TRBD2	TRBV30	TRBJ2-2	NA	TGTGCCTGGAGCCAACGGGGTAGCGGGCCCGCGAACACCGGGGAGCTGTTTTTT	CAWSQRGSGPANTGELFF
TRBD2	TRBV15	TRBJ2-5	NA	TGTGCCACCAGCAGAGATTTAGCGGGGGGAGAGACCCAGTACTTC	CATSRDLAGGETQYF
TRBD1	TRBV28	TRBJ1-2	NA	TGTGCCAGCAGATACGGACAGGGGGCCAGCTATGGCTACACCTTC	CASRYGQGASYGYTF
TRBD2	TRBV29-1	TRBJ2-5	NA	TGCAGCATACCCGGGGGGGCACATGAGACCCAGTACTTC	CSIPGGAHETQYF
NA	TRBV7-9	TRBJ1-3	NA	TGTGCCAGCAGCTTAGACCGGGAACCTGGAAACACCATATATTTT	CASSLDREPGNTIYF
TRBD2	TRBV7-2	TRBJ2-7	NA	TGTGCCAGCAGCTCCGGGACTACCGAGCAGTACTTC	CASSSGTTEQYF
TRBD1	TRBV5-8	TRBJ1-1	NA	TGTGCCAGCAGCATGACAGGGACCACTGAAGCTTTCTTT	CASSMTGTTEAFF
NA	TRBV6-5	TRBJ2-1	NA	TGTGCCAGCAGTCTCGCGCCGGCCTACAATGAGCAGTTCTTC	CASSLAPAYNEQFF
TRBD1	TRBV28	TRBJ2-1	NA	TGTGCCAGCAGTTCGTCGGGACAGGGATTTATCAATGAGCAGTTCTTC	CASSSSGQGFINEQFF
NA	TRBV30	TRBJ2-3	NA	TGTGCCTGGGCTGACTTAGGTAGCACAGATACGCAGTATTTT	CAWADLGSTDTQYF
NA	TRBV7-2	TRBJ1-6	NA	TGTGCCAGCAGCTTACTGGACACTACACCTTCACCCCTCCACTTT	CASSLLDTTPSPLHF
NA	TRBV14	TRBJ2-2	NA	TGTGCCAGCAGCCTTTTAGGCGGAACCGGGGAGCTGTTTTTT	CASSLLGGTGELFF
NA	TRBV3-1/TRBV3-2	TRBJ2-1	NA	TGTGCCAGCAGCCAGGATTGGACACCCTACAATGAGCAGTTCTTC	CASSQDWTPYNEQFF
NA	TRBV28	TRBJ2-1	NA	TGTGCCAGCAGTTTAGGTAGCTACAATGAGCAGTTCTTC	CASSLGSYNEQFF
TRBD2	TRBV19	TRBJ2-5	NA	TGTGCCAGCTCCACCACGGGACTAGCGGGGGAGACCCAGTACTTC	CASSTTGLAGETQYF
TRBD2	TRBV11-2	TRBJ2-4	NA	TGTGCCAGCAGCCCTCGCGGGAGGGACATTCAGTACTTC	CASSPRGRDIQYF